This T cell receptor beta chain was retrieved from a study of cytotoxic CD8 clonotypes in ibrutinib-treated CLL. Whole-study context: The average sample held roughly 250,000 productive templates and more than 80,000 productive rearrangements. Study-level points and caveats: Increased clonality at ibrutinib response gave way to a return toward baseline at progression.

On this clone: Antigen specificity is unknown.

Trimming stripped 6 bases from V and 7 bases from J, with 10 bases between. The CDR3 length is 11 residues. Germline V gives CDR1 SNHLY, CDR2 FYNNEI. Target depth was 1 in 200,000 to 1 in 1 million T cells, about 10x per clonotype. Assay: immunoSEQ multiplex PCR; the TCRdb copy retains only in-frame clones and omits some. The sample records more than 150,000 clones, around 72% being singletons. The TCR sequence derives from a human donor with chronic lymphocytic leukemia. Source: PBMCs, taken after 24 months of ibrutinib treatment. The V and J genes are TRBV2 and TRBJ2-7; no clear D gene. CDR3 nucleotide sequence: TGTGCCAGCAGGGGCAGTCGGGAGCAGTACTTC. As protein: CASRGSREQYF.